These 7 T cell receptor beta chains were all obtained from the same sample, sequenced in a study of beta chain features in type 1 diabetes. Every isolated RNA sample was fully reverse transcribed, so sequencing captured expressed TCRB transcripts. The assay was immunoSEQ multiplex PCR, and TCRdb's table has in-frame clones only and misses some. The sample consists of about 140,000 clones, about 9.7% of them appearing once. Sequenced sample: central memory CD4+ T cells from blood. The receptors originated from a woman aged 40-49 years in good health.

The chain couples TRBV27 to TRBJ1-1; possible D gene TRBD1, 6 bases. Per the germline V gene, CDR1 is MNHEY and CDR2 is SMNVEV (reference sequence). The CDR3 spans 13 residues. Trimming shortened V by 6 bases and J by 10 bases, and 18 bases separated the two germline ends. The CDR3 DNA sequence: TGTGCCAGCAGACCTCCTGCAGGGGTCGTAGCTTTCTTT. Residues: CASRPPAGVVAFF.

The chain is built from TRBV2 and TRBJ1-3; D gene unclear. The CDR3 sequence is 11 residues long. CDR1 and CDR2 (germline): SNHLY, FYNNEI. Trimming took off 2 bases at V and 7 bases at J, with 3 bases between the two ends. The CDR3 loop is CASSERNTIYF. The CDR3 coding sequence is TGTGCCAGCAGTGAACGGAACACCATATATTTT.

The V call is TRBV5-1, the J call TRBJ2-3; tentative D call: TRBD2 (7 bases). Trimming stripped 8 bases from V and 2 bases from J, with 21 bases between. Germline CDR1 reads SGHRS; CDR2 reads YFSETQ. The CDR3 extends over 16 amino acids. The CDR3 region has the DNA TGCGCCAGTTCGGGGGGCTCCCTAATTCTCACAGATACGCAGTATTTT. Residues: CASSGGSLILTDTQYF. The complete variable domain, with remaining parts taken from reference TRBV5-1 and TRBJ2-3, reads KAGVTQTPRYLIKTRGQQVTLSCSPISGHRSVSWYQQTPGQGLQFLFEYFSETQRNKGNFPGRFSGRQFSNSRSEMNVSTLELGDSALYLCASSGGSLILTDTQYFGPGTRLTVL.

The J gene is TRBJ2-6, the V gene TRBV5-1, with 7 positions matching TRBD2. Germline V lookup: CDR1 SGHRS, CDR2 YFSETQ. J was trimmed by 1 base and V by 0 bases; bases with no gene match: 10. The CDR3 extends over 19 amino acids. The CDR3 sequence is CASSLAAWSGVSGANVLTF. CDR3 in DNA: TGCGCCAGCAGCTTGGCTGCGTGGAGCGGGGTATCTGGGGCCAACGTCCTGACTTTC.

Remarks on this clone: The identical CDR3 is also encoded by other nucleotide sequences in the sample. The chain recombines TRBV7-9 with TRBJ2-3; 16 positions agree with TRBD2. V lost 5 bases to trimming and J lost 4 bases; unmatched junction nucleotides: 3. Germline lookup yields CDR1 SEHNR and CDR2 FQNEAQ (reference sequence). This CDR3 has 16 amino acids. The CDR3 DNA follows: TGTGCCAGCAGCCCCGGGACTAGCGGGGGGGCAGATACGCAGTATTTT. As protein: CASSPGTSGGADTQYF.

The V and J genes are TRBV2 and TRBJ1-1; 7 bases agree with TRBD1. The CDR3 length is 14 residues. CDR1 SNHLY and CDR2 FYNNEI come from the germline V gene. Trimming cost V 5 bases and J 2 bases; bases outside gene matches: 5. The CDR3 DNA is TGTGCCAGCAGTCCCGGGACAGTAAACACTGAAGCTTTCTTT. Its translation is CASSPGTVNTEAFF.

This clone has more than one count but fewer than ten. The chain uses TRBV6-4 and TRBJ2-1, with 10 bases matching TRBD2. V shed 8 bases and J 6 bases; nucleotides not matched to a gene: 10. The CDR3 contains 15 residues. CDR1 and CDR2 from the germline V gene are MRHNA and SNTAGT. CDR3 sequence: CASSLSGGTGNEQFF. CDR3 in DNA: TGTGCCAGCTCCCTTAGCGGGGGGACTGGCAATGAGCAGTTCTTC.